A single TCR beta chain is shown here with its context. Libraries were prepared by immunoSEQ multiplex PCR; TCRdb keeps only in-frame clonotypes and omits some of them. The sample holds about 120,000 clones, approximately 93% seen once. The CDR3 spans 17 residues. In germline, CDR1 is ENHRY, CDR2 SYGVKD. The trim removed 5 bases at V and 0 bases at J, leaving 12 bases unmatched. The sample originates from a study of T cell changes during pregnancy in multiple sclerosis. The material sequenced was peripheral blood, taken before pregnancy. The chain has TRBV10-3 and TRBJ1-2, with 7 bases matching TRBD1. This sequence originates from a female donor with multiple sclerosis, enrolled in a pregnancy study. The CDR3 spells CAISPGGLPDANYGYTF. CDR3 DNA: TGTGCCATCAGTCCAGGGGGTCTCCCGGACGCTAACTATGGCTACACCTTC.